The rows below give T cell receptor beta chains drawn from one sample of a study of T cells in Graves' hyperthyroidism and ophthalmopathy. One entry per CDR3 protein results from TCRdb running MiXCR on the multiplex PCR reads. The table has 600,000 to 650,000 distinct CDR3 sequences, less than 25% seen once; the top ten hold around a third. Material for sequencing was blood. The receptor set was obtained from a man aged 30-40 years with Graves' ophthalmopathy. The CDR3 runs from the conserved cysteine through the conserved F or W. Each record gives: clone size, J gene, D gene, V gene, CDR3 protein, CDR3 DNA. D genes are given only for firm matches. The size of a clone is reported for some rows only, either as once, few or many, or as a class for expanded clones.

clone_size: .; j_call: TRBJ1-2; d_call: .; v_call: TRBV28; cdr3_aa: CASSLTGKVYGYTF; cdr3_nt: TGTGCCAGCAGTTTAACAGGGAAGGTCTATGGCTACACCTTC
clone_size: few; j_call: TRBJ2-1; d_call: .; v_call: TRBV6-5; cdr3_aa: CASSWTESYNEQFF; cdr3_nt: TGTGCCAGCAGTTGGACTGAATCTTACAATGAGCAGTTCTTC
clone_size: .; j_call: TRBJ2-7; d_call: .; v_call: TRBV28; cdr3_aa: CASSQGGTSTYEQYF; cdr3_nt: TGTGCCAGCAGCCAAGGAGGAACTAGCACTTACGAGCAGTACTTC
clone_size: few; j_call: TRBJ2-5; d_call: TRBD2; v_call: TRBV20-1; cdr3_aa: CSAPGRTSETETQYF; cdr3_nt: TGCAGTGCTCCCGGACGGACTAGCGAGACAGAGACCCAGTACTTC
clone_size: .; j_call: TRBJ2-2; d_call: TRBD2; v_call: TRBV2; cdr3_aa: CASIFYLAGDGGELFF; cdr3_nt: TGTGCCAGCATATTTTATCTAGCGGGAGATGGAGGGGAGCTGTTTTTT
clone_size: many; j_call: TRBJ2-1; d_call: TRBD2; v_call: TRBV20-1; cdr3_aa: CSATLGLAGVGSYNEQFF; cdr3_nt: TGCAGTGCCACCCTGGGACTAGCGGGAGTGGGCTCCTACAATGAGCAGTTCTTC
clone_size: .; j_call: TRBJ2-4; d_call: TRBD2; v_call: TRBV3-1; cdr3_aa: CASSQDRLAGVQYF; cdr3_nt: TGTGCCAGCAGCCAAGATCGGCTAGCGGGGGTTCAGTACTTC
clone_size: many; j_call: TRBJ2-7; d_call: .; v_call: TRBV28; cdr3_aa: CASSPPGATYEQYF; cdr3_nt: TGTGCCAGCAGTCCACCCGGCGCGACCTACGAGCAGTACTTC
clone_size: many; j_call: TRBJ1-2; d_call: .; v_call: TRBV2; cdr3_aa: CASRDYSENYGYTF; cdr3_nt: TGTGCCAGCAGGGATTACAGCGAGAACTATGGCTACACCTTC
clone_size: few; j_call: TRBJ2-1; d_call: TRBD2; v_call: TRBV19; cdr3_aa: CASSAWWAGEGNEQFF; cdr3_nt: TGTGCCAGTAGTGCCTGGTGGGCGGGAGAAGGGAATGAGCAGTTCTTC
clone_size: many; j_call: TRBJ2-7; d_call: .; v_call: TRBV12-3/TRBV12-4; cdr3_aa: CASSLGELYEQYF; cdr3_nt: TGTGCCAGCAGTTTAGGGGAGCTCTACGAGCAGTACTTC
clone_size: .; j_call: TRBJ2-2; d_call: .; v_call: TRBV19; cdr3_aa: CASSMRLEGVQNTGELFF; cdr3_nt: TGTGCCAGTAGTATGAGACTAGAGGGAGTTCAGAACACCGGGGAGCTGTTTTTT
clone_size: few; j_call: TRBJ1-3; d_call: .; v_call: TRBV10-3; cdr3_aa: CATEDPASGNTIYF; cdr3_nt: TGTGCCACCGAGGACCCGGCGTCTGGAAACACCATATATTTT
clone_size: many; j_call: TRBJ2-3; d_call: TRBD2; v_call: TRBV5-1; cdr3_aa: CASSPGLAGGARTDTQYF; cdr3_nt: TGCGCCAGCAGCCCAGGACTAGCGGGAGGGGCCCGCACAGATACGCAGTATTTT
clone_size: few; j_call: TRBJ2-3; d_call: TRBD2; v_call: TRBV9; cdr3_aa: CASSSGGVNTQYF; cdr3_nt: TGTGCCAGCAGCTCCGGGGGGGTAAATACGCAGTATTTT
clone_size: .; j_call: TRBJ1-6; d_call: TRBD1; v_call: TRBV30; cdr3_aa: CAWSLRTGANSPLHF; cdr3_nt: TGTGCCTGGAGTTTAAGGACAGGGGCAAATTCACCCCTCCACTTT
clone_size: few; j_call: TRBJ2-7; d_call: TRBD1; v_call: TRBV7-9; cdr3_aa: CASSQSDRAHEQYF; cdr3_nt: TGTGCCAGCAGCCAGTCGGACAGGGCGCACGAGCAGTACTTC
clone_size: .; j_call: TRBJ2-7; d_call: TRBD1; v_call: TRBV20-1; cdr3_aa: CSPRGQSGEQYF; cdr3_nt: TGCAGCCCGAGGGGACAGTCGGGCGAGCAGTACTTC
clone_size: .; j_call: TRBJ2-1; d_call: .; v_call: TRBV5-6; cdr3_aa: CASSLDGGAGECNEQFF; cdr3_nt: TGTGCCAGCAGCTTGGATGGCGGGGCCGGGGAATGCAATGAGCAGTTCTTC
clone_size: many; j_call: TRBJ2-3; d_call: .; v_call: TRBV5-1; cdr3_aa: CASSLGVQGGATDTQYF; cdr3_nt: TGCGCCAGCAGCTTAGGAGTACAGGGAGGAGCCACAGATACGCAGTATTTT
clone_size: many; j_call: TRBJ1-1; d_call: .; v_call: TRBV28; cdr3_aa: CASSLPHQTEAFF; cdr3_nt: TGTGCCAGCAGTCTCCCACACCAAACTGAAGCTTTCTTT
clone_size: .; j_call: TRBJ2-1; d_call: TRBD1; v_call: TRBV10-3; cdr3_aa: CAITGTGSYNEQFF; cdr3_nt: TGTGCCATCACCGGGACAGGGAGCTACAATGAGCAGTTCTTC
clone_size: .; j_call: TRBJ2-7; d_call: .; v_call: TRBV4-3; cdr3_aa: CASSQDRGVGEQYF; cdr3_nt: TGCGCCAGCAGCCAAGATAGAGGGGTTGGCGAGCAGTACTTC
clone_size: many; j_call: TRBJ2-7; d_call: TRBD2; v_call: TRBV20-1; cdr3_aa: CSAREGSGGYEQYF; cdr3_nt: TGCAGTGCTAGAGAAGGTTCGGGAGGGTACGAGCAGTACTTC
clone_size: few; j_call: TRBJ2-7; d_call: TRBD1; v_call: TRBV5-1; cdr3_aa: CASSLDGTGQYEQYF; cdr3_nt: TGCGCCAGCAGCTTGGATGGGACAGGCCAATACGAGCAGTACTTC
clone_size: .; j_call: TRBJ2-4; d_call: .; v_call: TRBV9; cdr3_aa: CASSDGLARNIQYF; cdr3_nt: TGTGCCAGCAGCGACGGGCTAGCGAGAAACATTCAGTACTTC
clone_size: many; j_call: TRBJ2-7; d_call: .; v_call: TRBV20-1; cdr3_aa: CSLPGPYYEQYF; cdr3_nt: TGCAGTTTACCGGGACCTTACTACGAGCAGTACTTC
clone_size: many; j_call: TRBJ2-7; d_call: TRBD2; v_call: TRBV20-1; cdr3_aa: CSARDPKTSGNWEQYF; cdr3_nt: TGCAGTGCTAGAGACCCCAAGACTAGCGGGAACTGGGAGCAGTACTTC
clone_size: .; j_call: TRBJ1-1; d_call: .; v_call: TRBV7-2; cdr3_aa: CASSLRQLITEAFF; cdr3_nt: TGTGCCAGCAGCTTAAGACAGCTAATCACTGAAGCTTTCTTT
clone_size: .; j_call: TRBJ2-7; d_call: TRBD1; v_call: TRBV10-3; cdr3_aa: CAISENKGAGEQYF; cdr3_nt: TGTGCCATCAGTGAAAACAAGGGGGCTGGCGAGCAGTACTTC
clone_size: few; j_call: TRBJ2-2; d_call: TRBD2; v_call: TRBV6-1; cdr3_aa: CASSRPMSGRTGGELFF; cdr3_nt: TGTGCCAGCAGTCGACCTATGAGCGGGAGAACAGGCGGGGAGCTGTTTTTT
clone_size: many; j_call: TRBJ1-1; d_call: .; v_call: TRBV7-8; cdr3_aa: CASSLLTVGNTEAFF; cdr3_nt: TGTGCCAGCAGCTTACTCACCGTAGGGAACACTGAAGCTTTCTTT
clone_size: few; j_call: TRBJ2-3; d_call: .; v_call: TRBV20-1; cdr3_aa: CSARVRGQGPDTQYF; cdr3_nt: TGCAGTGCTAGAGTTAGAGGTCAGGGGCCAGATACGCAGTATTTT
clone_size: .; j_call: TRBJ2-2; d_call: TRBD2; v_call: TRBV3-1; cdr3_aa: CASSQDFASGSTGELFF; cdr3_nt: TGTGCCAGCAGCCAAGATTTCGCTAGCGGGAGCACCGGGGAGCTGTTTTTT
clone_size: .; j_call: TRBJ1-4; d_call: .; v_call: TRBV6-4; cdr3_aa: CATVKANINRVRGEKLFF; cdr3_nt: TGTGCCACCGTCAAAGCTAATATAAACAGGGTTCGTGGTGAAAAACTGTTTTTT
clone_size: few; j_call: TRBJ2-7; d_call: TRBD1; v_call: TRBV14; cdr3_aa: CASSPNNYDRGLQQYF; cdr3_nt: TGTGCCAGCAGCCCGAATAATTACGACAGGGGGCTGCAGCAGTACTTC
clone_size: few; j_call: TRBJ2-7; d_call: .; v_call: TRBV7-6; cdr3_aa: CASSLAPDRTYEQYF; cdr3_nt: TGTGCCAGCAGCTTAGCGCCCGACAGAACCTACGAGCAGTACTTC
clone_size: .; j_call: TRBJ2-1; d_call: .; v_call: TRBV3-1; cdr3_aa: CASSLSKSGSPYNEQFF; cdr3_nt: TGTGCCAGCAGTTTGAGTAAGTCGGGTAGCCCCTACAATGAGCAGTTCTTC
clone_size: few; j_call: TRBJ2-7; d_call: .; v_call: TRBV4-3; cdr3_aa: CASSQDPRDIPRYEQYF; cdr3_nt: TGCGCCAGCAGCCAAGACCCGAGAGACATCCCGCGCTACGAGCAGTACTTC
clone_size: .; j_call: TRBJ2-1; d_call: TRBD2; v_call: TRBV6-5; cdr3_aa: CASSYSIPGLVSYNEQFF; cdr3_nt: TGTGCCAGCAGTTACTCTATACCGGGACTAGTATCATACAATGAGCAGTTCTTC
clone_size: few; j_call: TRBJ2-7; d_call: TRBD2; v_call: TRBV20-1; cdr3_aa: CSASGRAMDEQYF; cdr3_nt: TGCAGTGCTAGCGGGAGGGCCATGGACGAGCAGTACTTC
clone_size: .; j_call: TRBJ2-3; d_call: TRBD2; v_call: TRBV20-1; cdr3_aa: CSARDVRGVTDTQYF; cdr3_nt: TGCAGTGCTAGAGATGTGCGGGGGGTCACAGATACGCAGTATTTT
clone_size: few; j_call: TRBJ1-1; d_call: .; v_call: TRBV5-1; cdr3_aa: CASSRRQVDTEAFF; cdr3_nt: TGCGCCAGCAGCCGCCGACAGGTAGACACTGAAGCTTTCTTT
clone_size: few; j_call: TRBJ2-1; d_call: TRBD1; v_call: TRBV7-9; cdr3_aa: CASSSPGQGMNEQFF; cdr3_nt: TGTGCCAGCAGTTCCCCGGGACAGGGGATGAATGAGCAGTTCTTC
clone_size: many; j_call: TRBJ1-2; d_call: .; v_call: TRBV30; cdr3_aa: CAWSVFGGTPYGYTF; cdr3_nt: TGTGCCTGGAGTGTATTTGGGGGGACACCCTATGGCTACACCTTC
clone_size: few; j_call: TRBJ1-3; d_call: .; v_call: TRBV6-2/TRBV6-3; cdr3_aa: CASTGDRYSGNTIYF; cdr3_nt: TGTGCCAGTACCGGAGACAGGTACTCTGGAAACACCATATATTTT
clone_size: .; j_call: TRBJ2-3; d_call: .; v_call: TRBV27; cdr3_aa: CASSLLGGTSDTQYF; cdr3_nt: TGTGCCAGCAGTTTATTAGGTGGGACTTCAGATACGCAGTATTTT
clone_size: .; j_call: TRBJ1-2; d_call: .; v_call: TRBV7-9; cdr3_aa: CATLGPGYGYTF; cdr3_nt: TGTGCCACCCTCGGCCCAGGGTATGGCTACACCTTC
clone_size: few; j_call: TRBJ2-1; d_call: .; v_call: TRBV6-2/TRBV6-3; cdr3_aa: CASSGSWMAQFF; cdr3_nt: TGTGCCAGCAGTGGCAGCTGGATGGCCCAGTTCTTC
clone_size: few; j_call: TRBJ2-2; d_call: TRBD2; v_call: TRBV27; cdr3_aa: CASSPTSGHTGELFF; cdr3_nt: TGTGCCAGCAGCCCCACTAGCGGTCACACCGGGGAGCTGTTTTTT
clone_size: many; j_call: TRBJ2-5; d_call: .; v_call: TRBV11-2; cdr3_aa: CASSRIQGGKTQYF; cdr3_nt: TGTGCCAGCAGCCGTATACAGGGAGGAAAGACCCAGTACTTC
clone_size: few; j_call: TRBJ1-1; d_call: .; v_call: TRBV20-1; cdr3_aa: CSARDYIRGLNTEAFF; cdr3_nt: TGCAGTGCTAGAGATTACATACGAGGCTTGAACACTGAAGCTTTCTTT
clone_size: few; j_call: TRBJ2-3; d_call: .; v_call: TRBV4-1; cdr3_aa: CASSPYKRTDTQYF; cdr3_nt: TGCGCCAGCAGCCCGTACAAGAGGACAGATACGCAGTATTTT
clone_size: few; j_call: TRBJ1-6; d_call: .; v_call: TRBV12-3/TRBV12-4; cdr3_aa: CASSFFELEGGWNSPLHF; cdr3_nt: TGTGCCAGCAGTTTCTTCGAATTGGAGGGAGGATGGAATTCACCCCTCCACTTT
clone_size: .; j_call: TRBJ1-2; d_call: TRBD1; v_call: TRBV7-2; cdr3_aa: CASSLDRMSYGYTF; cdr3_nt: TGTGCCAGCAGCTTGGACAGGATGAGTTATGGCTACACCTTC